This TCR beta chain came from a study of CD8 T cells in Susac syndrome. Random hexamers were used to reverse transcribe an amount of roughly 0.45 to 1 ug RNA. TCRdb re-called the immunoSEQ multiplex PCR reads with MiXCR, one entry per CDR3 protein. The sample has around 25,000 distinct CDR3 sequences, about 94% seen once. Germline V CDR1 and CDR2: MNHEY, SVGEGT. With 2 bases removed from V and 6 bases from J, the gap between germline ends came to 8 bases. The CDR3 contains 12 residues. The clonotype comes from a human donor with Susac syndrome. The specimen sequenced was CD8+ T cells from PBMCs. The rearrangement links TRBV6-2 or TRBV6-3 to TRBJ2-7; D remains ambiguous. The CDR3 sequence is CASSYPRLEQYF. The CDR3 DNA sequence: TGTGCCAGCAGTTACCCGCGTCTCGAGCAGTACTTC.